The T cell receptor (beta chain) described here comes from a study of blood T cell repertoires in COVID-19. The assay was immunoSEQ multiplex PCR, and TCRdb's table has in-frame clones only and misses some. The sample contains about 310,000 clones, under 90% of which appear only once. The sequence came from a man between 60 and 75 years old who had recovered from COVID-19. The sequenced sample consisted of PBMCs or T cells enriched from blood (not recorded which).

In DNA form, the CDR3 reads TGCGCCAGCAGCCCCCGAACAGGGGTAGGTGATAGTGAAAAACTGTTTTTT. The encoded protein is CASSPRTGVGDSEKLFF. This chain connects TRBV5-1 to TRBJ1-4; 7 nucleotides line up with TRBD1. The CDR3 covers 17 residues. Germline CDR1 and CDR2: SGHRS and YFSETQ. V was clipped by 4 bases and J by 7 bases; unmatched bases: 16.